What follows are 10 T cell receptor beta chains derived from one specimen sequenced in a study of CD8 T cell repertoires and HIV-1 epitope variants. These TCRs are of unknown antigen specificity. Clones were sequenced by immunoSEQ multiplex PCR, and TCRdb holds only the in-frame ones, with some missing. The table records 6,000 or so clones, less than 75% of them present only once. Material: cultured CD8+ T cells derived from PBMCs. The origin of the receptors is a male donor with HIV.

In nucleotides, the CDR3 is TGTGCCAGCAGCCAATCCTACACAGATACGCAGTATTTT. The encoded protein is CASSQSYTDTQYF. The chain joins TRBV7-9 to TRBJ2-3; D gene ambiguous. The germline gives CDR1 SEHNR, CDR2 FQNEAQ (reference sequence). This CDR3 contains 13 residues. Trimming pared 5 bases from V and 2 bases from J, leaving 8 bases between.

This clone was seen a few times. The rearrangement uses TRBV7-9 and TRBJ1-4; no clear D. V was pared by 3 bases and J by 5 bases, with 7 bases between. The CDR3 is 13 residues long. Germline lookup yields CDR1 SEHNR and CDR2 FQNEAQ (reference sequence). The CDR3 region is CASSLGLNEKLFF. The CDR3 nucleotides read TGTGCCAGCAGCTTGGGCTTAAATGAAAAACTGTTTTTT.

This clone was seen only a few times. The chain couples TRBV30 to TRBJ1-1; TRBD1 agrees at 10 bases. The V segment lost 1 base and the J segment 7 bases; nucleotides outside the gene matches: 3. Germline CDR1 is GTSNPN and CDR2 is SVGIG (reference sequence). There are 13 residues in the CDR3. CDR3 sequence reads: CAWSAGTGDEAFF. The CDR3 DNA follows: TGTGCCTGGAGTGCAGGGACAGGGGATGAAGCTTTCTTT.

In DNA form, the CDR3 reads TGTGCCAGCAGCTTATCAGGACAGGGTAGTGATGAGCAGTTCTTC. Translating it yields CASSLSGQGSDEQFF. The rearrangement links TRBV9 to TRBJ2-1; TRBD1 matches 8 bases. Germline CDR1 is SGDLS and CDR2 is YYNGEE. With V trimmed by 4 bases and J by 8 bases, 11 bases remained unmatched. The CDR3 is 15 amino acids. Drawing the rest from reference TRBV9 and TRBJ2-1, the complete variable domain is DSGVTQTPKHLITATGQRVTLRCSPRSGDLSVYWYQQSLDQGLQFLIQYYNGEERAKGNILERFSAQQFPDLHSELNLSSLELGDSALYFCASSLSGQGSDEQFFGPGTRLTVL.

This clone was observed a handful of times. CDR3 sequence: CASSTQTDRTMREKLFF. The DNA of the CDR3 is TGTGCCAGTAGTACACAAACGGACAGGACGATGCGGGAAAAACTGTTTTTT. The rearrangement uses TRBV19 and TRBJ1-4; the match to TRBD1 covers 7 bases. Germline-derived CDR1 and CDR2 are LNHDA and SQIVND (reference sequence). V gave up 4 bases and J gave up 8 bases; unmatched junction bases: 16. This CDR3 comprises 17 residues.

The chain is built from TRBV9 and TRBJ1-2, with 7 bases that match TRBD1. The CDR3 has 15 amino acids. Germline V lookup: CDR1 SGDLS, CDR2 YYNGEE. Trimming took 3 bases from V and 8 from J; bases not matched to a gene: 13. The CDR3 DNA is TGTGCCAGCAGCGAGGGGGCCGGTGTCAGGGAGGGCTACACCTTC. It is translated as CASSEGAGVREGYTF.

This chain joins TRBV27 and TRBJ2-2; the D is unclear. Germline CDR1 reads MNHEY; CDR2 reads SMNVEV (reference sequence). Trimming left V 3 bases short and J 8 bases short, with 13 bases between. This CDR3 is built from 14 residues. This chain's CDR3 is CASSLLGSGGELFF. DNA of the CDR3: TGTGCCAGCAGTTTGCTCGGTTCTGGAGGGGAGCTGTTTTTT.

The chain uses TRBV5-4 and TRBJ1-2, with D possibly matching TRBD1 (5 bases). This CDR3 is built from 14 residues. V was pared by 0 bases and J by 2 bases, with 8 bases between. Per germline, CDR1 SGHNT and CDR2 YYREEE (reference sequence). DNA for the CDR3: TGTGCCAGCAGCTTGGGGCAGGGAAACTATGGCTACACCTTC. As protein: CASSLGQGNYGYTF. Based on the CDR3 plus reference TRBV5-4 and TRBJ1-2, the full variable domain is ETGVTQSPTHLIKTRGQQVTLRCSSQSGHNTVSWYQQALGQGPQFIFQYYREEENGRGNFPPRFSGLQFPNYSSELNVNALELDDSALYLCASSLGQGNYGYTFGSGTRLTVV.

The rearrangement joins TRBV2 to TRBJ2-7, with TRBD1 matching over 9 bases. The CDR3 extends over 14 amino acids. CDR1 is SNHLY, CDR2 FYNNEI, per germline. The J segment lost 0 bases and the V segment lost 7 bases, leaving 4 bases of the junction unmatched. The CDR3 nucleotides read TGTGCCAGCACCCCGACAGGGGGCTCCTACGAGCAGTACTTC. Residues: CASTPTGGSYEQYF. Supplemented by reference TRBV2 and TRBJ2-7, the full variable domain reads EPEVTQTPSHQVTQMGQEVILRCVPISNHLYFYWYRQILGQKVEFLVSFYNNEISEKSEIFDDQFSVERPDGSNFTLKIRSTKLEDSAMYFCASTPTGGSYEQYFGPGTRLTVT.

CDR3 DNA: TGTGCCAGCAGCATACAGGGGGCCGAAGAGACCCAGTACTTC. Protein product: CASSIQGAEETQYF. The rearrangement uses TRBV5-5 and TRBJ2-5; 9 bases are a match to TRBD1. After removal of 4 bases from V and 3 bases from J, the junction contained 4 bases not matched to a gene. Germline values: CDR1 SGHKS, CDR2 YYEKEE (reference sequence). The CDR3 loop spans 14 amino acids.